One sample yielded the 14 T cell receptor beta chains listed below, sequenced in a study of cytomegalovirus exposure and HLA in healthy donors (dated by TCRdb to 2016 to 2017). The library was prepared using the immunoSEQ multiplex PCR assay. For the multiplex PCR, a mixture combining 60 forward primers for TCR Vbeta segments and 13 reverse primers for TCR Jbeta segments was used. Sourced from immuneACCESS, this table was stored by TCRdb with only in-frame sequences that have V and J called. A share of the clones is absent; for the studies checked, an unresolved V gene accounts for under half, and the remainder has no known explanation. Present in this sample are some 180,000 clones, about 82% of which were seen just once. Together, the top ten hold about 1.9% of the sample. The material sequenced was PBMCs. All receptors derive from a woman in her 30s in good health and CMV-seronegative.

This clone is a singleton in its sample. This chain joins TRBV2 and TRBJ1-6; 10 nucleotides line up with TRBD1. Trimming took 4 bases from V and 6 from J; bases not matched to a gene: 0. The CDR3 consists of 14 residues. Germline CDR1 and CDR2: SNHLY and FYNNEI. CDR3 sequence reads: CASSGQGANSPLHF. DNA for the CDR3: TGTGCCAGCAGTGGACAGGGGGCTAATTCACCCCTCCACTTT.

This sequence joins TRBV9 and TRBJ1-3, with D uncertain. Germline CDR1 reads SGDLS; CDR2 reads YYNGEE. Trimming took 3 bases from V and 0 from J, leaving 16 bases between them. This CDR3 region has 17 residues. This CDR3 reads CASSASPSQDSGNTIYF. Here the CDR3 DNA reads TGTGCCAGCAGCGCGAGTCCCTCCCAGGACTCTGGAAACACCATATATTTT.

The chain combines TRBV6-5 with TRBJ2-3, with unresolved D. Trimming cost V 2 bases and J 3 bases, with 6 bases left between them. This CDR3 contains 13 residues. Germline CDR1 MNHEY, CDR2 SVGAGI. CDR3 region: CASSYQTTDTQYF. The CDR3 DNA is TGTGCCAGCAGTTACCAGACAACAGATACGCAGTATTTT.

The gene calls are TRBV30 and TRBJ2-7, with a weak D call TRBD2 (6 bases). Deletions cut 1 base from V and 2 bases from J, with 9 bases between. There are 13 residues in the CDR3. The germline V gene encodes CDR1 GTSNPN and CDR2 SVGIG (reference sequence). This chain's CDR3 is CAWSAGLTYEQYF. The DNA for the CDR3 is TGTGCCTGGAGTGCCGGACTAACCTACGAGCAGTACTTC.

The chain is built from TRBV9 and TRBJ2-5; D not certain. The CDR3 spans 13 residues. Germline CDR1 SGDLS, CDR2 YYNGEE. Trimming left V 4 bases short and J 0 bases short, with 7 bases between. CDR3 region: CASSPPYQETQYF. The DNA for the CDR3 is TGTGCCAGCAGCCCCCCCTACCAAGAGACCCAGTACTTC.

The sample holds a few counts of this clone. The rearrangement links TRBV19 to TRBJ2-7; D is undetermined. The CDR3 is made up of 14 amino acids. CDR1 and CDR2 from the germline V gene are LNHDA and SQIVND (reference sequence). Trimming pared 9 bases from V and 6 bases from J, leaving 21 bases between. The CDR3 region has the DNA TGTGCCAGCAAACCCCGGTCTTACGGCGGCGAGCAGTACTTC. Translation: CASKPRSYGGEQYF.

The chain joins TRBV5-6 to TRBJ2-3; 12 bases map to TRBD2. V lost 5 bases and J lost 2; bases outside the gene matches: 6. The germline gives CDR1 SGHDT, CDR2 YYEEEE. This CDR3 region has 16 residues. CDR3 sequence reads: CASSPPSGGATDTQYF. The DNA for the CDR3 is TGTGCCAGCAGTCCACCTAGCGGGGGGGCCACAGATACGCAGTATTTT.

The gene calls are TRBV7-2 and TRBJ2-1; TRBD2 aligns across 11 bases. V shed 5 bases and J 6 bases; nucleotides not matched to a gene: 9. CDR3 length equals 16 residues. CDR1 is SGHTA, CDR2 FQGNSA, per germline. DNA of the CDR3: TGTGCCAGCAGCCCGCGTAGCGGGGGGGCTTTCAATGAGCAGTTCTTC. This encodes CASSPRSGGAFNEQFF.

V and J are TRBV5-1 and TRBJ2-3, with 12 bases that match TRBD1. The V gene end was trimmed by 4 bases and the J gene end by 4 bases; junction bases not matched to a gene: 7. The V gene's germline CDR1 is SGHRS and CDR2 YFSETQ. This CDR3 contains 16 residues. The CDR3 DNA is TGCGCCAGCAGCCCCGGGACAGGGGGCACCGCAGATACGCAGTATTTT. Its protein product is CASSPGTGGTADTQYF.

The V and J genes are TRBV6-5 and TRBJ2-5; D gene uncertain. The germline V gene has CDR1 MNHEY and CDR2 SVGAGI. V was shortened by 5 bases and J by 1 base, with 14 bases between the two germline ends. The CDR3 contains 15 residues. CDR3 region: CASSPRGGVQETQYF. CDR3 nucleotide sequence: TGTGCCAGCAGTCCCCGAGGCGGAGTCCAAGAGACCCAGTACTTC.

The gene calls are TRBV5-1 and TRBJ2-3; maybe TRBD2 (6 bases). The V gene's germline CDR1 is SGHRS and CDR2 YFSETQ. The CDR3 extends over 14 amino acids. The V gene lost 7 bases and the J gene lost 2 bases, with 14 bases spanning the gap. The CDR3 DNA reads as TGCGCCAGCGGGGGGTCATCCTACACAGATACGCAGTATTTT. Translating gives CASGGSSYTDTQYF.

The rearrangement joins TRBV30 to TRBJ1-6; 9 nucleotides agree with TRBD1. Trimming removed 1 base from V and 8 bases from J; junction bases left unmatched: 0. This CDR3 has 13 amino acids. Germline V gene data show CDR1 as GTSNPN and CDR2 as SVGIG (reference sequence). The CDR3 protein is CAWSGQGDSPLHF. CDR3 DNA: TGTGCCTGGAGTGGACAGGGGGATTCACCCCTCCACTTT.

The chain uses TRBV25-1 and TRBJ2-7, with D maybe TRBD1 (6 bases). V was clipped by 4 bases and J by 5 bases, with 9 bases between them. The CDR3 contains 12 residues. The germline CDR1 and CDR2 sequences are MGHDK and SYGVNS. The CDR3 DNA reads as TGTGCCAGCAGTGCCACAGGGAACGAGCAGTACTTC. Its translation is CASSATGNEQYF.

This clone was picked up a small number of times. CDR3 DNA sequence: TGCGCCAGCAGCCAAGAACGGACTTGGGATCAGCCCCAGCATTTT. The encoded protein is CASSQERTWDQPQHF. The chain links TRBV4-3 to TRBJ1-5; no clear D. The CDR3 has 15 residues. V was cut by 0 bases and J by 5 bases, with 11 bases left in between. Germline V gene data show CDR1 as LGHNA and CDR2 as YSLEER.